This T cell receptor beta chain stems from a study of cytomegalovirus exposure and HLA in healthy donors. Study-level findings and limits: Researchers reported in a later analysis that a missense DCLRE1C variant was tied to TCR beta V- and J-gene trimming.

With 60 Vbeta and 13 Jbeta primers, the PCR was carried out. Profiled with immunoSEQ multiplex PCR; TCRdb holds only in-frame clones, not every one. This sample has roughly 100,000 clones; roughly three quarters occur once, and the top ten carry 3.2%. This CDR3 is built from 14 residues. Trimming at V came to 7 bases and at J to 5 bases, leaving 10 bases not matched to a gene. As concerns this clone: What it binds is not known.

The clonotype originates from a man aged 25 to 45 in good health and CMV-seronegative. The gene calls are TRBV23-1 and TRBJ2-7; the match to TRBD1 covers 8 bases. TRBV23-1 is an open reading frame, and its role is uncertain. The sequenced material came from PBMCs. The CDR3 sequence is CASNPAGGADEQYF. The CDR3 DNA reads as TGCGCCAGCAATCCGGCAGGGGGCGCGGACGAGCAGTACTTC.